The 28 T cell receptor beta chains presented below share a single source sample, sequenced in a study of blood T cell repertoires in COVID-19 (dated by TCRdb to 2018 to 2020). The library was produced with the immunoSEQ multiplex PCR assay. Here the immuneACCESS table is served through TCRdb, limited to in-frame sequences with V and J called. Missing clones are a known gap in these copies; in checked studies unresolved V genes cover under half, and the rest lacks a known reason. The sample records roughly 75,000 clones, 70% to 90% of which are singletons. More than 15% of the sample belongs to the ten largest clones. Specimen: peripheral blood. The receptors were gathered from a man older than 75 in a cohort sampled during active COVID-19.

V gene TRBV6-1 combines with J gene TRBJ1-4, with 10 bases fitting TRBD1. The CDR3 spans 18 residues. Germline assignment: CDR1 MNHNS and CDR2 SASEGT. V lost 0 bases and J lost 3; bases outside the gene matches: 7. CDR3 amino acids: CASSEAGTGVGSNEKLFF. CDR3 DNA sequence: TGTGCCAGCAGTGAAGCTGGGACAGGGGTAGGGTCTAATGAAAAACTGTTTTTT.

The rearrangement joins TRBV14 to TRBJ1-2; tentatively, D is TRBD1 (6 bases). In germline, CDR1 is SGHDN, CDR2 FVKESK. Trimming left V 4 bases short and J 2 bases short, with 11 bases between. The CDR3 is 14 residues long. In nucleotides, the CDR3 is TGTGCCAGCAGCCCGGGGGGCCTGAACTATGGCTACACCTTC. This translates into CASSPGGLNYGYTF.

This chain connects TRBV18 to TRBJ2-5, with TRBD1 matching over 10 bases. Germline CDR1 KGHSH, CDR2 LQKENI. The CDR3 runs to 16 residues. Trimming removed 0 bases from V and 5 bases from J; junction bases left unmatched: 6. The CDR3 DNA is TGTGCCAGCTCACCACCGCCGAGACAGGGGGCTGAGACCCAGTACTTC. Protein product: CASSPPPRQGAETQYF.

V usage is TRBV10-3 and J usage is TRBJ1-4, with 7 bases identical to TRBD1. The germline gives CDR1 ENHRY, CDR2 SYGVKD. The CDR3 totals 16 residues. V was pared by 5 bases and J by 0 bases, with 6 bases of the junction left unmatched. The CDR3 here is CAISRQGSTTNEKLFF. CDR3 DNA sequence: TGTGCCATCAGTCGACAGGGCTCTACAACTAATGAAAAACTGTTTTTT.

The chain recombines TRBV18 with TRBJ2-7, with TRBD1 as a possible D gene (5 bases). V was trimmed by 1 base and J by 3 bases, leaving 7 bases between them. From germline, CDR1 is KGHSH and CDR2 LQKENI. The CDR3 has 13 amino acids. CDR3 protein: CASSPQGHYEQYV. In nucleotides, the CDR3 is TGTGCCAGCTCACCACAGGGGCACTACGAGCAGTACGTC.

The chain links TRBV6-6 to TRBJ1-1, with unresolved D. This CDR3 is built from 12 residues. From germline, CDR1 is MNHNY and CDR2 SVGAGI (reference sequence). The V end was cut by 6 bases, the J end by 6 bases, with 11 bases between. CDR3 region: CASSSVNPEAFF. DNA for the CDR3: TGTGCCAGCAGCTCTGTAAATCCTGAAGCTTTCTTT.

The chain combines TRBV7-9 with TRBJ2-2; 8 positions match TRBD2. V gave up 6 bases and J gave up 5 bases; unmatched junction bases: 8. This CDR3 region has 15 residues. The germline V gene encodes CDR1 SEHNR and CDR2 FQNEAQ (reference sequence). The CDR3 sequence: CASRVAGTQTGELFF. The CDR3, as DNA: TGTGCCAGCAGGGTAGCGGGAACCCAGACCGGGGAGCTGTTTTTT.

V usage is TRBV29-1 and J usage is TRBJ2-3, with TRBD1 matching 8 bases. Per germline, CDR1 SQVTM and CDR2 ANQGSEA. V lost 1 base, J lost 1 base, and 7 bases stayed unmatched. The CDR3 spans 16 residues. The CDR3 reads CSVEGGQGRGTDTQYF. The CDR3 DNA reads TGCAGCGTTGAAGGCGGACAGGGTCGTGGCACAGATACGCAGTATTTT.

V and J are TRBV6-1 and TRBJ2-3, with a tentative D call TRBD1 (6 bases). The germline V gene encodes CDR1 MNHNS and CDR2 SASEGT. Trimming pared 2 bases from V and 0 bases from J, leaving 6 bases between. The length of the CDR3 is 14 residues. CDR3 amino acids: CASSEQGSTDTQYF. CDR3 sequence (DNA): TGTGCCAGCAGTGAACAGGGGAGCACAGATACGCAGTATTTT.

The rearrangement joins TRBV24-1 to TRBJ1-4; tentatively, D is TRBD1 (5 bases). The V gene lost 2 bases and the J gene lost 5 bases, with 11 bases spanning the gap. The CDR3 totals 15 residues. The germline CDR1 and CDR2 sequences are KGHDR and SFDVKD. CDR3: CATSDSAGGNEKLFF. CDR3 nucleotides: TGTGCCACCAGTGATTCGGCTGGGGGGAATGAAAAACTGTTTTTT.

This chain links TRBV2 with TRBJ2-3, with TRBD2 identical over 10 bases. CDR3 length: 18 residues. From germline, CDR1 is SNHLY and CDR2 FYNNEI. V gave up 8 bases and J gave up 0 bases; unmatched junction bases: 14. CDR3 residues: CASRSGASGGSSTDTQYF. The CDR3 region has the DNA TGTGCCAGCCGCTCGGGGGCTAGCGGGGGCTCTAGCACAGATACGCAGTATTTT.

CDR3 amino acids: CASSPRGTGNYGYTF. CDR3 DNA: TGTGCCAGCAGTCCCCGAGGGACAGGCAACTATGGCTACACCTTC. V usage is TRBV28 and J usage is TRBJ1-2; 8 bases are a match to TRBD1. The V and J ends lost 5 bases and 2 bases, in that order; junction bases with no gene match: 7. From germline, CDR1 is MDHEN and CDR2 SYDVKM. The length of the CDR3 is 15 residues.

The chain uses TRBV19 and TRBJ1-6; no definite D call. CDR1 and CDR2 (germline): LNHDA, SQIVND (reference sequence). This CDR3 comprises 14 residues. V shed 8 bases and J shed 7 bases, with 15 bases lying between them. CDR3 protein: CASRVREANSPLHF. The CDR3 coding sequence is TGTGCCAGTCGTGTTCGGGAGGCCAATTCACCCCTCCACTTT.

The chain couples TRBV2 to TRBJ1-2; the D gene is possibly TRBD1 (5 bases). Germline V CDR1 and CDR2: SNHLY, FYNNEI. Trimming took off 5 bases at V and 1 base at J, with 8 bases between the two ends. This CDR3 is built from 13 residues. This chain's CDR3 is CASSPDSNYGYTF. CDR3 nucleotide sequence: TGTGCCAGCAGTCCCGACAGTAACTATGGCTACACCTTC.

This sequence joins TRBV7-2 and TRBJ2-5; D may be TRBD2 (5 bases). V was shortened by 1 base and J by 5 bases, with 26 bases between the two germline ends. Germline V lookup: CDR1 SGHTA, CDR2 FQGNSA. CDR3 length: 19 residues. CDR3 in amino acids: CASSLGVMARLAPGETQYF. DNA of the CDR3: TGTGCCAGCAGCTTAGGGGTTATGGCGCGTTTGGCCCCGGGGGAGACCCAGTACTTC.

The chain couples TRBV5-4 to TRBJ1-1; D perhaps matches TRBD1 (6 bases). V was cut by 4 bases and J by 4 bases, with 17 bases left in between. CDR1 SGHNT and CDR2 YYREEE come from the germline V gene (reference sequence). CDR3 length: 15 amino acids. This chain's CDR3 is CASSLDDRRTTEAFF. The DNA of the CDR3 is TGTGCCAGCAGCCTTGATGACAGGAGGACCACTGAAGCTTTCTTT. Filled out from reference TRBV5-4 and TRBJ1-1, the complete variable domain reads ETGVTQSPTHLIKTRGQQVTLRCSSQSGHNTVSWYQQALGQGPQFIFQYYREEENGRGNFPPRFSGLQFPNYSSELNVNALELDDSALYLCASSLDDRRTTEAFFGQGTRLTVV.

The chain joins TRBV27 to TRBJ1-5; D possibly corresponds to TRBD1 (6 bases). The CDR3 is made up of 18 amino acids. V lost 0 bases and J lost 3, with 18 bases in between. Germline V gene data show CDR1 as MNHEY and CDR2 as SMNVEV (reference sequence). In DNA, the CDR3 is TGTGCCAGCAGTTTATCGATGACAGGACACTCCCTCAATCAGCCCCAGCATTTT. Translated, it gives CASSLSMTGHSLNQPQHF.

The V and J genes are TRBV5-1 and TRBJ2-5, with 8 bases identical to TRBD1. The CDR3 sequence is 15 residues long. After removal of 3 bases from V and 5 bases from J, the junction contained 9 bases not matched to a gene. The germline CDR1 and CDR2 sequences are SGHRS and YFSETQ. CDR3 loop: CASSSGQGSMETQYF. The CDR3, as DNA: TGCGCCAGCAGCTCTGGACAGGGTAGTATGGAGACCCAGTACTTC.

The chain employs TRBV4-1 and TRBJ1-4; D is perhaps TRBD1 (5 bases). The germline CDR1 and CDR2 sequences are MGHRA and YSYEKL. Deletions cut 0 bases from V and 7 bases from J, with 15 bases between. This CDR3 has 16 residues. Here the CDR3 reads CASSQEGGGRAEKLFF. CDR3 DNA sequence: TGCGCCAGCAGCCAAGAGGGGGGAGGACGGGCTGAAAAACTGTTTTTT.

The CDR3 DNA sequence: TGTGCCAGCAGCGTAGCAAGTTCGGGGGGGCGAGATACGCAGTATTTT. Translation: CASSVASSGGRDTQYF. The chain uses TRBV9 and TRBJ2-3; TRBD2 agrees at 8 bases. Germline V gene sequence: CDR1 SGDLS, CDR2 YYNGEE. This CDR3 is 16 amino acids long. Trimming took 0 bases from V and 5 from J; bases not matched to a gene: 8.

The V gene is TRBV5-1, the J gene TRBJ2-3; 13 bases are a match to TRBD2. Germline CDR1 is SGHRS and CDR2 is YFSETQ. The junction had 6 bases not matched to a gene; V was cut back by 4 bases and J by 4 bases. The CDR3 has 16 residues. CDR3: CASSHRTSGGPDTQYF. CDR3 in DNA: TGCGCCAGCAGCCATAGGACTAGCGGGGGTCCAGATACGCAGTATTTT.

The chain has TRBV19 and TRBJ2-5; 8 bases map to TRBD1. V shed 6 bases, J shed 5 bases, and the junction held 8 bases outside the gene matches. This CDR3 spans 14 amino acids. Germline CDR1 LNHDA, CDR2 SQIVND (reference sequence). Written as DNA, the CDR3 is TGTGCCAGTAGGGAGACAGGGGTTCGCGAGACCCAGTACTTC. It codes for CASRETGVRETQYF.

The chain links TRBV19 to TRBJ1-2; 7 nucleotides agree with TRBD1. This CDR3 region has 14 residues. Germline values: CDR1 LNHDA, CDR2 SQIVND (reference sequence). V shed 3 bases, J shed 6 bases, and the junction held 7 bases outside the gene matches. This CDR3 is CASSMSRGADGYTF. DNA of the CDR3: TGTGCCAGTAGTATGTCCAGGGGGGCGGATGGCTACACCTTC. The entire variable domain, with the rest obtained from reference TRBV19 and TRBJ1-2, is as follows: DGGITQSPKYLFRKEGQNVTLSCEQNLNHDAMYWYRQDPGQGLRLIYYSQIVNDFQKGDIAEGYSVSREKKESFPLTVTSAQKNPTAFYLCASSMSRGADGYTFGSGTRLTVV.

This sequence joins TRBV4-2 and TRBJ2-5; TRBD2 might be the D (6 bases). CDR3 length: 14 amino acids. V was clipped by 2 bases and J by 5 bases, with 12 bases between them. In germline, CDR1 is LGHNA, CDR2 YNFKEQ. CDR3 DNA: TGTGCCAGCAGCCAAAGTTCAGGAGGGGAGACCCAGTACTTC. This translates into CASSQSSGGETQYF.

The CDR3 DNA sequence: TGTGCCAGCAGTTGGGACAGGGGGAACACCGGGGAGCTGTTTTTT. It encodes CASSWDRGNTGELFF. V usage is TRBV5-6 and J usage is TRBJ2-2, with TRBD1 matching over 10 bases. Germline assignment: CDR1 SGHDT and CDR2 YYEEEE. With V trimmed by 5 bases and J by 1 base, 2 bases remained unmatched. The CDR3 runs 15 residues. Combining the CDR3 with reference TRBV5-6 and TRBJ2-2 gives the whole variable domain DAGVTQSPTHLIKTRGQQVTLRCSPKSGHDTVSWYQQALGQGPQFIFQYYEEEERQRGNFPDRFSGHQFPNYSSELNVNALLLGDSALYLCASSWDRGNTGELFFGEGSRLTVL.

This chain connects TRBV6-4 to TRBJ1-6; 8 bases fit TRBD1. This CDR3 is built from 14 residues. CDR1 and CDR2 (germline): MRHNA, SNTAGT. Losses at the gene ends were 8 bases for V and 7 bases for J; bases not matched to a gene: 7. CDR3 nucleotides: TGTGCCAGCTGCCGGGACAGGCCCAATTCACCCCTCCACTTT. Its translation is CASCRDRPNSPLHF.

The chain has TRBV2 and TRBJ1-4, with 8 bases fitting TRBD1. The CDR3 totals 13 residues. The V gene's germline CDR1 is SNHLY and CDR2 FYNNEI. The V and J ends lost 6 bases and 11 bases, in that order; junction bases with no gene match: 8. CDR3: CASSARTGHKLFF. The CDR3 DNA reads TGTGCCAGCAGCGCAAGGACAGGGCACAAACTGTTTTTT.

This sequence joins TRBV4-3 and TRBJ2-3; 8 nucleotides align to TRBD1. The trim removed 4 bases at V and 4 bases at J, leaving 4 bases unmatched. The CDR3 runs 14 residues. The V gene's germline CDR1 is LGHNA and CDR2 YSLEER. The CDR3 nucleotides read TGCGCCAGCAGCCGTGGACAGGGCTCAGATACGCAGTATTTT. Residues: CASSRGQGSDTQYF.